Sequencing of this T cell receptor beta chain was carried out in a study (dated by TCRdb to between 2015 and 2016). In its sample, this clonotype was seen many times. The clone's antigen remains unknown. Per-nucleotide qualities are absent, and no much larger clonotype sits a single base away. Library preparation was by RT-PCR. Data came from an Illumina MiSeq. TCRdb passed the public sequencing reads through fastp at Q25 and MiXCR, retaining productive beta sequences. Every entry covers one CDR3 protein and lists the most common genes and DNA from its rows. In this sample the table shows hundreds of thousands of distinct CDR3 sequences, around 14% of which occur a single time. About 3.6% of the sample belongs to the ten largest clones. Including cysteine and phenylalanine, the CDR3 has 15 amino acids. Only the CDR3 part of the read is kept: 45 bases, read in frame from the first base. Based on the germline V gene, the CDR1 and CDR2 sequences are SGHTA and FQGNSA. The V end loses 1 base and the J end loses 2 bases, and a stretch of 11 bases separates them.

This TCR was sampled from a female donor in good health, serving as a healthy control. The chain links TRBV7-2 with TRBJ2-5; confidence is insufficient to name the D gene. The material sequenced was memory CD4+ T cells from blood. This receptor carries the CDR3 CASSLVQALQETQYF. The nucleotide sequence is given as TGTGCCAGCAGCTTAGTCCAGGCCTTACAAGAGACCCAGTACTTC.